Below, one T cell receptor beta chain is given with its context. As yet, its antigen is unknown. This PCR relied on a set of 60 Vbeta primers and 13 Jbeta primers. Sequenced by immunoSEQ multiplex PCR; TCRdb stores in-frame clones only, minus some. Counted here are approximately 210,000 clones, about 87% occurring once; the ten biggest clones make up 1% to 1.5%. The data were obtained in a study of cytomegalovirus exposure and HLA in healthy donors. Whole-study results and caveats: The study labeled 170 or so TCR beta chains cytomegalovirus-associated. For most subjects, TCR beta sequences were reported to predict HLA-A and HLA-B alleles with accuracy.

The sequenced material came from PBMCs. This clonotype was sampled from a man younger than 40 in good health and CMV-seronegative.

CDR3 sequence: CASSGQLGYEQYF. Here the CDR3 DNA reads TGTGCCAGCAGCGGACAATTAGGATACGAGCAGTACTTC. V usage is TRBV27 and J usage is TRBJ2-7, with D possibly matching TRBD1 (5 bases). CDR3 size: 13 residues. Trimming removed 6 bases from V and 4 bases from J, with 13 bases in between. The germline V gene encodes CDR1 MNHEY and CDR2 SMNVEV (reference sequence).